This TCR beta chain was sequenced for a study of T cell responses to AZD1222 COVID-19 vaccine (dated by TCRdb to the early 2020s). Some background on the complete study: A total of 230 to 250 trial participants underwent TCR sequencing, of whom 200 to 220 received two doses of AZD1222 and about 25 received two doses of the MenACWY control vaccine. Trial participants were enrolled by age into subgroups of 18-55, 56-69 and 70-plus years, and around 150, 28 and 57 TCR-sequenced participants, respectively, were included in these subgroups. What the study reported, not specific to this receptor: Because no samples from the day 14 peak response were available, repertoires could be characterized only after the peak T cell response. Vaccine-associated CD4 TCRs spanned the whole spike protein, with dominant responses in regions 160-218 and 743-854. After two AZD1222 doses, spike-specific TCR breadth and depth were significantly higher than at day 0 and than in MenACWY recipients. Reportedly, almost half of the unique spike-specific TCRs recognized epitopes lying outside the regions that are mutated in the B.1.351 and B.1.1.7 variants. Only five or six AZD1222 recipients were SARS-CoV-2 seropositive at baseline, limiting conclusions about previously exposed vaccinees. The 56-69-year group was small, and its depth increase did not reach significance, likely because of low power. Participants were mostly white British and included more females than males, and it was suggested by the authors that clonal diversity may have been underestimated.

What this sample's time point label stands for: baseline before first vaccination. The treatment or condition tag for this specimen amounts to: meningococcal conjugate vaccine given as trial control. Vaccinee samples were obtained from the UK trials COV001 and COV002, which included a single-blind randomized controlled phase 2/3 trial of AZD1222 (ChAdOx1 nCoV-19) in healthy adults. Trial participant PBMC samples were collected at day 0 and day 28 after the second dose for TCRbeta chain sequencing. Looking up the germline V gene yields CDR1 SGHDT and CDR2 YYEEEE. The junction carries 14 bases between V and J, which are trimmed by 0 bases and 2 bases respectively. The cysteine opens and the phenylalanine closes a CDR3 of 16 amino acids. Just the 48-base CDR3 DNA is kept, in frame starting at base 1. This clone has only a few counts. The antigen it recognizes is unknown. There are no base qualities to consult, and no much larger clone falls within one base.

The CDR3 regions of human TCRbeta chains were subjected to immunosequencing. Under the source paper's analysis protocol: Repertoire TCRs were checked for matches against a reference library of SARS-CoV-2-specific TCRs that had been generated using the MIRA antigen-specificity platform. Breadth was defined as the fraction of unique TCRs that were SARS-CoV-2-associated, and depth was defined as the fraction of total T cells that were SARS-CoV-2-associated. Using the MIRA data, every spike-specific TCR was mapped to the spike region that the TCR reacted to and assigned to either a CD4 or a CD8 class. Log10-transformed breadth and depth values were compared by one-way ANOVA with Sidak's multiple comparisons tests. Entries here come from immuneACCESS through TCRdb and include only in-frame sequences with V and J called. Some clones fail to appear in such tables; in the studies checked, an unresolved V gene covers under half of the shortfall, and the cause of the remainder is unknown. The V and J calls and clone size are taken from that table; D and trimming were inferred from the DNA. The table for this sample lists around 66,000 clones; 79% of them were counted only once. Jointly, the top ten make up over 20% of the sample.

This TCR derives from an adult in good health. The rearrangement joined TRBV5-6 to TRBJ2-5; D gene: possibly TRBD2, on 6 matching bases. The sequencing used peripheral blood, collected on day 0 of MenACWY control vaccination. The CDR3 region reads CASSLAAGTLQETQYF. DNA sequence: TGTGCCAGCAGCTTGGCCGCGGGGACCTTACAAGAGACCCAGTACTTC. Here the CDR3 is joined to the reference TRBV5-6 and TRBJ2-5 genes, and the full variable domain is: DAGVTQSPTHLIKTRGQQVTLRCSPKSGHDTVSWYQQALGQGPQFIFQYYEEEERQRGNFPDRFSGHQFPNYSSELNVNALLLGDSALYLCASSLAAGTLQETQYFGPGTRLLVL.